The 9 T cell receptor beta chains below all came from one sample that was sequenced in a study of control samples from healthy donors and cancer patients (TCRdb year 2020). Library preparation was by the immunoSEQ multiplex PCR assay. TCRdb stores this immuneACCESS table with in-frame sequences only. Part of the clones is absent; in the studies checked, under half of the shortfall reflects unresolved V genes, and no reason is known for the rest. This sample has fewer than 300,000 clones in its table, and more than 65% of those were observed once. Of the sample, about an eighth falls within the top ten clones. The specimen was PBMCs. The source of these receptors is a woman in her sixties or seventies with lung cancer.

As concerns this clone: The same CDR3 is also encoded by other DNA sequences in this sample. The chain has TRBV12-3 or TRBV12-4 and TRBJ1-1; 8 nucleotides match TRBD1. The CDR3 has 13 amino acids. The trim removed 6 bases at V and 5 bases at J, leaving 5 bases unmatched. The DNA of the CDR3 is TGTGCCAGCAGCTTGACAGGGGAGACTGAAGCTTTCTTT. This translates into CASSLTGETEAFF.

CDR3 protein: CASSAQGQVNTEAFF. Here the CDR3 DNA reads TGTGCCAGCAGCGCACAGGGACAAGTGAACACTGAAGCTTTCTTT. The genes are TRBV7-9 and TRBJ1-1; possible D gene TRBD1, 6 bases. The V and J ends lost 5 bases and 0 bases respectively, with 13 bases between them. Germline loops: CDR1 SEHNR, CDR2 FQNEAQ (reference sequence). The CDR3 totals 15 residues. The full variable domain, rest sourced from reference TRBV7-9 and TRBJ1-1, is DTGVSQNPRHKITKRGQNVTFRCDPISEHNRLYWYRQTLGQGPEFLTYFQNEAQLEKSRLLSDRFSAERPKGSFSTLEIQRTEQGDSAMYLCASSAQGQVNTEAFFGQGTRLTVV.

The V gene is TRBV28, the J gene TRBJ1-1; 9 bases map to TRBD1. CDR1 is MDHEN, CDR2 SYDVKM, per germline. With 8 bases clipped from V and 5 bases from J, the junction kept 9 bases outside the gene matches. The CDR3 extends over 14 amino acids. The CDR3 coding sequence is TGTGCCAGCGGAACAGGGGGCATGACGACTGAAGCTTTCTTT. It specifies CASGTGGMTTEAFF.

The V gene is TRBV2, the J gene TRBJ2-2; TRBD1 is a possible D gene (6 bases). CDR1 and CDR2 (germline): SNHLY, FYNNEI. The CDR3 runs to 12 residues. Trimming pared 4 bases from V and 9 bases from J, leaving 9 bases between. CDR3 coding DNA: TGTGCCAGCAGTGCAGGGGCCCGGGAGCTGTTTTTT. Amino acid sequence: CASSAGARELFF.

The gene calls are TRBV3-1 (or the pseudogene TRBV3-2) and TRBJ1-2, with 11 bases aligning to TRBD1. The germline gives CDR1 LGHDT, CDR2 YNNKEL (reference sequence). V gave up 1 base and J gave up 3 bases; unmatched junction bases: 4. CDR3 size: 16 residues. This CDR3 reads CASSQARTGGHYGYTF. In nucleotides, the CDR3 is TGTGCCAGCAGCCAAGCCAGGACAGGGGGCCACTATGGCTACACCTTC.

The gene calls are TRBV5-1 and TRBJ1-4; no clear D. Germline CDR1 SGHRS, CDR2 YFSETQ. The CDR3 runs 15 residues. V shed 4 bases and J shed 1 base, with 11 bases lying between them. The CDR3 sequence is CASSVSGGTNEKLFF. The CDR3 DNA reads TGCGCCAGCAGCGTGTCGGGTGGAACTAATGAAAAACTGTTTTTT.

The rearrangement links TRBV5-1 to TRBJ1-2, with D unclear. There are 13 residues in the CDR3. Germline CDR1 is SGHRS and CDR2 is YFSETQ. V was trimmed by 4 bases and J by 2 bases, leaving 9 bases between them. The DNA for the CDR3 is TGCGCCAGCAGCCCGACACAGAACTATGGCTACACCTTC. This translates into CASSPTQNYGYTF. Filled out from reference TRBV5-1 and TRBJ1-2, the complete variable domain reads KAGVTQTPRYLIKTRGQQVTLSCSPISGHRSVSWYQQTPGQGLQFLFEYFSETQRNKGNFPGRFSGRQFSNSRSEMNVSTLELGDSALYLCASSPTQNYGYTFGSGTRLTVV.

This clone has only a few counts. The V and J genes are TRBV5-6 and TRBJ1-1; no reliable D call. Trimming left V 4 bases short and J 3 bases short, with 22 bases between. CDR3 length equals 17 residues. In germline, CDR1 is SGHDT, CDR2 YYEEEE. The CDR3 loop is CASSGSGGLRVYTEAFF. CDR3 sequence (DNA): TGTGCCAGCAGCGGTTCTGGAGGGCTGAGGGTATACACTGAAGCTTTCTTT. Full variable domain (outside the CDR3, taken from reference TRBV5-6 and TRBJ1-1): DAGVTQSPTHLIKTRGQQVTLRCSPKSGHDTVSWYQQALGQGPQFIFQYYEEEERQRGNFPDRFSGHQFPNYSSELNVNALLLGDSALYLCASSGSGGLRVYTEAFFGQGTRLTVV.

The CDR3 DNA follows: TGTGCCAGCAGCTTATTGGCGGACCTCCGGATTCAGCCCCAGCATTTT. Protein sequence: CASSLLADLRIQPQHF. V usage is TRBV11-3 and J usage is TRBJ1-5; D unresolved. Germline V CDR1 and CDR2: SGHNT, YENEEA. Trimming cost V 2 bases and J 6 bases, with 17 bases left between them. The CDR3 runs 16 residues. Complete variable domain (other parts from reference TRBV11-3 and TRBJ1-5): EAGVVQSPRYKIIEKKQPVAFWCNPISGHNTLYWYLQNLGQGPELLIRYENEEAVDDSQLPKDRFSAERLKGVDSTLKIQPAELGDSAVYLCASSLLADLRIQPQHFGDGTRLSIL.